These 26 T cell receptor beta chains originate from one sample sequenced in a study of identical twins. TCRdb re-called the 5' RACE reads through MiXCR, storing one row per CDR3 protein. The profile shows hundreds of thousands of distinct CDR3 sequences, around a tenth of them singletons. The sequenced sample consisted of memory (CD45RO+) T cells sorted from blood. The receptor source for this set is a woman between 18 and 29 years old in good health.

The chain employs TRBV29-1 and TRBJ2-2, with 7 bases fitting TRBD1. V was pared by 6 bases and J by 3 bases, with 1 base of the junction left unmatched. The CDR3 covers 12 residues. Germline loops: CDR1 SQVTM, CDR2 ANQGSEA. CDR3 sequence (DNA): TGCAGCGTAACAGGGGACACCGGGGAGCTGTTTTTT. Its translation is CSVTGDTGELFF.

This clonotype was seen more than once but under ten times. This chain joins TRBV11-3 and TRBJ1-1; D is uncertain. Germline CDR1 and CDR2: SGHNT and YENEEA. The CDR3 sequence is 14 residues long. V was trimmed by 1 base and J by 1 base, leaving 7 bases between them. In DNA form, the CDR3 reads TGTGCCAGCAGCTTAGTTTTGAGGAACACTGAAGCTTTCTTT. Protein sequence: CASSLVLRNTEAFF.

This clonotype was seen a few times. V and J are TRBV7-6 and TRBJ2-1; 7 bases match TRBD1. V lost 1 base to trimming and J lost 6 bases; unmatched junction nucleotides: 6. Germline assignment: CDR1 SGHVS and CDR2 FNYEAQ. The CDR3 consists of 15 residues. DNA of the CDR3: TGTGCCAGCAGCTTAGACGGTCCAGGGGGCAATGAGCAGTTCTTC. This encodes CASSLDGPGGNEQFF.

V usage is TRBV9 and J usage is TRBJ2-3; D gene ambiguous. Trimming took off 0 bases at V and 7 bases at J, with 9 bases between the two ends. CDR1 is SGDLS and CDR2 is YYNGEE in the germline V gene. CDR3 length equals 13 residues. The CDR3 is CASSVALQHTQYF. The CDR3 DNA reads TGTGCCAGCAGCGTAGCTCTCCAACATACGCAGTATTTT.

The chain has TRBV20-1 and TRBJ2-1; 9 bases match TRBD2. This CDR3 contains 14 residues. Germline V gives CDR1 DFQATT, CDR2 SNEGSKA (reference sequence). V trimming: 3 bases; J trimming: 12 bases; junction bases outside the gene matches: 12. The CDR3 loop reads CSASPAGGVGAQFF. For the CDR3, the DNA is TGCAGTGCTAGTCCAGCGGGGGGCGTTGGGGCGCAGTTCTTC.

This clonotype was seen a few times. The V call is TRBV18, the J call TRBJ1-2, with 10 positions matching TRBD1. The V segment lost 3 bases and the J segment 8 bases; nucleotides outside the gene matches: 9. The CDR3 consists of 15 residues. CDR1 KGHSH and CDR2 LQKENI come from the germline V gene. The chain's CDR3 is CASSPGQGMIQGYTF. In DNA, the CDR3 is TGTGCCAGCTCACCGGGACAGGGGATGATTCAGGGCTACACCTTC.

This clonotype was counted at least ten times. The chain joins TRBV7-3 to TRBJ2-3; D is unresolved. The V end lost 5 bases, the J end lost 4 bases, and 10 bases lay between the germline ends. The CDR3 covers 13 residues. Germline CDR1 SGHTA, CDR2 FQGTGA. CDR3 protein: CASSPPGADTQYF. As DNA, the CDR3 is TGTGCCAGCAGCCCCCCCGGCGCAGATACGCAGTATTTT.

This clonotype was seen many times. The V and J genes are TRBV20-1 and TRBJ2-5; D remains ambiguous. The CDR3 loop spans 14 amino acids. The germline CDR1 and CDR2 sequences are DFQATT and SNEGSKA (reference sequence). V was cut by 4 bases and J by 3 bases, with 15 bases left in between. CDR3 region: CSAKLRVGEETQYF. Written as DNA, the CDR3 is TGCAGTGCTAAGCTTCGGGTGGGTGAAGAGACCCAGTACTTC.

V usage is TRBV20-1 and J usage is TRBJ1-2, with 9 bases lining up with TRBD1. Germline values: CDR1 DFQATT, CDR2 SNEGSKA (reference sequence). This CDR3 contains 16 residues. J lost 2 bases, V lost 0 bases, and 7 bases had no gene match. The CDR3 loop reads CSARDFLDRGNYGYTF. CDR3 coding DNA: TGCAGTGCTAGAGATTTTCTTGACAGGGGGAACTATGGCTACACCTTC.

This clonotype was seen a few times. The chain combines TRBV7-3 with TRBJ2-5; the match to TRBD2 covers 10 bases. Trimming removed 4 bases from V and 5 bases from J; junction bases left unmatched: 7. Germline values: CDR1 SGHTA, CDR2 FQGTGA. The CDR3 loop spans 15 amino acids. The CDR3 loop reads CASSSLAGEVETQYF. CDR3 nucleotide sequence: TGTGCCAGCAGCTCTCTAGCGGGGGAGGTTGAGACCCAGTACTTC.

This clonotype came up a few times. This chain links TRBV20-1 with TRBJ2-7; D is possibly TRBD1 or TRBD2 (5 bases each). The CDR3 has 13 amino acids. Trimming took 4 bases from V and 3 from J, leaving 13 bases between them. Germline assignment: CDR1 DFQATT and CDR2 SNEGSKA (reference sequence). Here the CDR3 DNA reads TGCAGTGCTACCCGGGACGAAATCTACGAGCAGTACTTC. It is translated as CSATRDEIYEQYF.

The V call is TRBV20-1, the J call TRBJ2-1; no definite D call. The V gene's germline CDR1 is DFQATT and CDR2 SNEGSKA (reference sequence). CDR3 size: 11 residues. V dropped 1 base and J dropped 10 bases, with 8 bases sitting between them. The CDR3 DNA reads TGCAGTGCTAGAGCCTTCTCGGAGCAGTTCTTC. Its protein product is CSARAFSEQFF.

J is TRBJ1-1 and V is TRBV20-1; 7 bases match TRBD1. Trimming removed 6 bases from V and 5 bases from J; junction bases left unmatched: 12. The length of the CDR3 is 14 residues. The germline gives CDR1 DFQATT, CDR2 SNEGSKA (reference sequence). The CDR3 reads CSAWGTVGGTEAFF. DNA for the CDR3: TGCAGTGCGTGGGGGACAGTAGGCGGGACTGAAGCTTTCTTT.

This clonotype was observed a few times. This chain links TRBV6-2 or TRBV6-3 with TRBJ1-1, with D unclear. CDR1 and CDR2 (germline): MNHEY, SVGEGT. The CDR3 is made up of 13 amino acids. V dropped 0 bases and J dropped 11 bases, with 13 bases sitting between them. CDR3 nucleotides: TGTGCCAGCAGTTACTCGGTCCGGGGAGGCGCTTTCTTT. This sequence encodes CASSYSVRGGAFF.

The rearrangement joins TRBV11-2 to TRBJ2-5, with D tentatively TRBD1 (6 bases). Deletions cut 5 bases from V and 5 bases from J, with 9 bases between. The germline V gene has CDR1 SGHAT and CDR2 FQNNGV. This CDR3 is 12 amino acids long. The CDR3 DNA follows: TGTGCCAGCAGCCAGGGGCGGGAGACCCAGTACTTC. It specifies CASSQGRETQYF.

This clonotype was counted only a few times. The CDR3 protein is CASSFSWGDTEAFF. The CDR3 DNA sequence: TGTGCCAGCAGCTTTTCATGGGGAGACACTGAAGCTTTCTTT. The chain couples TRBV11-2 to TRBJ1-1; unclear D gene. V lost 3 bases and J lost 3, with 11 bases in between. From germline, CDR1 is SGHAT and CDR2 FQNNGV. The CDR3 is 14 amino acids.

This clonotype occurred a few times. V is TRBV29-1 and J is TRBJ2-3; TRBD2 matches 9 bases. The CDR3 extends over 11 amino acids. Trimming at V came to 4 bases and at J to 11 bases, leaving 4 bases not matched to a gene. CDR1 and CDR2 (germline): SQVTM, ANQGSEA. The chain's CDR3 is CSVGGAGGQYF. The CDR3 bases are TGCAGCGTTGGGGGAGCGGGGGGGCAGTATTTT.

This clonotype was seen only a few times. This chain joins TRBV12-3 or TRBV12-4 and TRBJ1-1; 9 bases fit TRBD1. CDR3 length: 15 residues. V shed 5 bases, J shed 4 bases, and the junction held 8 bases outside the gene matches. The DNA for the CDR3 is TGTGCCAGCAGTCCCGGGACAGGGTTAAGCACTGAAGCTTTCTTT. As protein: CASSPGTGLSTEAFF.

This clonotype was recorded many times. This rearrangement joins TRBV12-3 or TRBV12-4 to TRBJ1-3; D is perhaps TRBD1 (5 bases). This CDR3 spans 13 amino acids. The germline V and J ends were trimmed by 6 bases and 3 bases, with 9 bases remaining between them. This CDR3 reads CASSRVRGNTIYF. DNA of the CDR3: TGTGCCAGCAGCAGGGTGCGTGGAAACACCATATATTTT.

The genes are TRBV10-1 and TRBJ2-5; weak D call: TRBD2 (5 bases). The CDR3 loop spans 13 amino acids. The V gene's germline CDR1 is WNHNN and CDR2 SYGVQD (reference sequence). With 2 bases removed from V and 4 bases from J, the gap between germline ends came to 8 bases. The CDR3 reads CASSEVEGETQYF. In nucleotides, the CDR3 is TGCGCCAGCAGTGAGGTAGAGGGAGAGACCCAGTACTTC.

The chain employs TRBV2 and TRBJ2-3; D might be TRBD2 (5 bases). Deletions cut 8 bases from V and 2 bases from J, with 14 bases between. The CDR3 contains 14 residues. Germline CDR1 is SNHLY and CDR2 is FYNNEI. For the CDR3, the DNA is TGTGCCAGCGGACGGACTTACTTCACAGATACGCAGTATTTT. It is translated as CASGRTYFTDTQYF.

V and J are TRBV3-1 and TRBJ2-5; 8 bases align to TRBD1. J was trimmed by 3 bases and V by 3 bases; bases with no gene match: 3. CDR1 LGHDT and CDR2 YNNKEL come from the germline V gene (reference sequence). The CDR3 loop spans 14 amino acids. For the CDR3, the DNA is TGTGCCAGCAGCCAGGGGGACAGGAAAGAGACCCAGTACTTC. It is translated as CASSQGDRKETQYF.

This clonotype turned up a few times. The V call is TRBV6-5, the J call TRBJ1-2; the D is unclear. Trimming shortened V by 6 bases and J by 3 bases, and 8 bases separated the two germline ends. The CDR3 consists of 12 residues. Germline V lookup: CDR1 MNHEY, CDR2 SVGAGI. Written as DNA, the CDR3 is TGTGCCAGCAGAGGGCGTTACTATGGCTACACCTTC. Translation gives CASRGRYYGYTF.

There are a few counts of this clonotype. As DNA, the CDR3 is TGTGCCAGCAGCCCTCGGACAGGGAGCTCACCCCTCCACTTT. Its protein product is CASSPRTGSSPLHF. The genes are TRBV9 and TRBJ1-6; 8 nucleotides match TRBD1. With 4 bases clipped from V and 10 bases from J, the junction kept 7 bases outside the gene matches. The CDR3 loop spans 14 amino acids. In germline, CDR1 is SGDLS, CDR2 YYNGEE.

The genes are TRBV14 and TRBJ2-1; D gene unclear. V lost 1 base and J 4 bases, leaving 8 bases between the germline ends. CDR1 is SGHDN, CDR2 FVKESK, per germline. The CDR3 has 14 residues. This CDR3 reads CASSQGVGYNEQFF. In DNA, the CDR3 is TGTGCCAGCAGCCAAGGGGTTGGGTACAATGAGCAGTTCTTC.

This clonotype was observed many times. The chain joins TRBV2 to TRBJ2-1; maybe TRBD2 (5 bases). The CDR3 length is 13 residues. The V end was cut by 6 bases, the J end by 2 bases, with 8 bases between. From germline, CDR1 is SNHLY and CDR2 FYNNEI. CDR3 sequence: CASRLETYNEQFF. DNA for the CDR3: TGTGCCAGCAGACTAGAAACCTACAATGAGCAGTTCTTC.